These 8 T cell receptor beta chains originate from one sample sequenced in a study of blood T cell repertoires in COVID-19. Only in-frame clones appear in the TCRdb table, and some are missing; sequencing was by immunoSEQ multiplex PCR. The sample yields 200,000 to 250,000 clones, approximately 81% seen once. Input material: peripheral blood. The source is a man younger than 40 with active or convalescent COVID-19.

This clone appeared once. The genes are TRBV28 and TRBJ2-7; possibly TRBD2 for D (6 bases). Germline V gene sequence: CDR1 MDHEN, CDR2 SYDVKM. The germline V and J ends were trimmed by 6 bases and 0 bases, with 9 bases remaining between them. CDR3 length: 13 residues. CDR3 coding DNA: TGTGCCAGCAGAACGGGAGCCTCCTACGAGCAGTACTTC. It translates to CASRTGASYEQYF. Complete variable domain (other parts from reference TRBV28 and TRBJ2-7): DVKVTQSSRYLVKRTGEKVFLECVQDMDHENMFWYRQDPGLGLRLIYFSYDVKMKEKGDIPEGYSVSREKKERFSLILESASTNQTSMYLCASRTGASYEQYFGPGTRLTVT.

DNA of the CDR3: TGTGCCAGCAGCTTTGGGGGGGCCCAGAACACTGAAGCTTTCTTT. Protein: CASSFGGAQNTEAFF. The chain is built from TRBV7-9 and TRBJ1-1; TRBD1 might be the D (6 bases). The CDR3 has 15 residues. CDR1 is SEHNR, CDR2 FQNEAQ, per germline (reference sequence). Trimming left V 3 bases short and J 1 base short, with 12 bases between.

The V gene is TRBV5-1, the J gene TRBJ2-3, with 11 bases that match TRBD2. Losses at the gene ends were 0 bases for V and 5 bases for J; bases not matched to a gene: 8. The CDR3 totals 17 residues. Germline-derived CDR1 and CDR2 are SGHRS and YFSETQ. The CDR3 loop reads CASSLEGSGGAGDTQYF. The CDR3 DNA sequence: TGCGCCAGCAGCTTGGAGGGTAGCGGGGGGGCCGGAGATACGCAGTATTTT.

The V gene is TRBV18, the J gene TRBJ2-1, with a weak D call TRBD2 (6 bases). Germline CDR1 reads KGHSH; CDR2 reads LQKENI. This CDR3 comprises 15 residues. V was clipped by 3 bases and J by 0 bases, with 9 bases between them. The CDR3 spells CASSPTGSSYNEQFF. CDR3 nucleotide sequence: TGTGCCAGCTCACCTACCGGGAGCTCCTACAATGAGCAGTTCTTC.

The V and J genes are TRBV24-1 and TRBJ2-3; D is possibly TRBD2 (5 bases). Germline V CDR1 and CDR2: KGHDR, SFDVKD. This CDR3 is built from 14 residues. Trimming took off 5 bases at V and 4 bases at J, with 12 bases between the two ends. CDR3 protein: CATSAASFADTQYF. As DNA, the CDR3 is TGTGCCACCAGTGCCGCTAGCTTCGCAGATACGCAGTATTTT.

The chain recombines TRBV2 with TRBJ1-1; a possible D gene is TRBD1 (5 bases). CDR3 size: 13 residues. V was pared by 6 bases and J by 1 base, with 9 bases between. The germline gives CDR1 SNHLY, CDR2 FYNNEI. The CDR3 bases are TGTGCCAGCAGGCCGGGGGAGAACACTGAAGCTTTCTTT. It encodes CASRPGENTEAFF.

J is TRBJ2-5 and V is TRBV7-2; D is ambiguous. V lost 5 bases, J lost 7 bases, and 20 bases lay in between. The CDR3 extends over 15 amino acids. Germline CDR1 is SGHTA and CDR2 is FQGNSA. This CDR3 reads CASSPDGALSGTQYF. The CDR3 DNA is TGTGCCAGCAGCCCCGACGGAGCTCTCTCCGGGACCCAGTACTTC.

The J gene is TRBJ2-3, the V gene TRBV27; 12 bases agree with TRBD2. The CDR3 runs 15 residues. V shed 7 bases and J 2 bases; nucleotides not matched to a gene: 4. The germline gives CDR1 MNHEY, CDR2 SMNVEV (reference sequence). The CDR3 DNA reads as TGTGCCAGCACTCTAGCGGGGGGGTTCACAGATACGCAGTATTTT. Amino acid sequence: CASTLAGGFTDTQYF.